One and the same sample provided the 27 T cell receptor beta chains below, sequenced in a study of blood T cell repertoires in COVID-19. Sequenced by immunoSEQ multiplex PCR; TCRdb stores in-frame clones only, minus some. The table includes under 200,000 clones, 65% to 90% detected once. Material: peripheral blood. The receptors were sampled from a human donor in a cohort sampled during active COVID-19.

V gene TRBV3-1 (or the pseudogene TRBV3-2) combines with J gene TRBJ1-1; 9 positions match TRBD1. This CDR3 spans 15 amino acids. From germline, CDR1 is LGHDT and CDR2 YNNKEL (reference sequence). The V segment lost 2 bases and the J segment 3 bases; nucleotides outside the gene matches: 4. The CDR3 nucleotides read TGTGCCAGCAGCCAATGGAACAGGGGGCACACTGAAGCTTTCTTT. This encodes CASSQWNRGHTEAFF.

This sequence joins TRBV18 and TRBJ2-7, with a tentative D call TRBD1 (5 bases). The CDR3 sequence is 14 residues long. The germline V gene has CDR1 KGHSH and CDR2 LQKENI. Deletions cut 7 bases from V and 4 bases from J, with 17 bases between. This CDR3 is CASLQVTHSYEQYF. The CDR3 region has the DNA TGTGCCAGCTTACAGGTTACCCATTCATACGAGCAGTACTTC.

The genes are TRBV29-1 and TRBJ1-1, with D perhaps TRBD1 (6 bases). The V and J ends lost 8 bases and 1 base respectively, with 14 bases between them. The germline CDR1 and CDR2 sequences are SQVTM and ANQGSEA. This CDR3 contains 13 residues. Here the CDR3 reads CSSGQGRNTEAFF. As DNA, the CDR3 is TGCAGCTCGGGGCAGGGGAGGAACACTGAAGCTTTCTTT.

This clone was picked up one time. This chain joins TRBV12-5 and TRBJ2-3, with 11 bases lining up with TRBD2. This CDR3 contains 18 residues. J gave up 3 bases and V 6 bases, and 14 bases lay outside the gene matches. Germline assignment: CDR1 LGHNT and CDR2 FRNRAP. CDR3 nucleotides: TGTGCTAGTGGAACTTCCGGGACTAGCGGACTTCTAACAGATACGCAGTATTTT. Its translation is CASGTSGTSGLLTDTQYF.

V is TRBV12-3 or TRBV12-4 and J is TRBJ2-7; D gene ambiguous. This CDR3 spans 12 amino acids. V shed 7 bases and J shed 0 bases, with 7 bases lying between them. CDR3 residues: CASKTGSYEQYF. CDR3 nucleotides: TGTGCCAGCAAAACGGGCTCCTACGAGCAGTACTTC.

The chain recombines TRBV18 with TRBJ2-1, with 10 bases aligning to TRBD1. The CDR3 has 16 residues. Germline CDR1 reads KGHSH; CDR2 reads LQKENI. Unmatched junction bases numbered 8, after V lost 3 bases and J lost 6 bases. The CDR3 sequence: CASSPSGTGARNEQFF. The CDR3 DNA reads TGTGCCAGCTCACCGTCCGGGACAGGGGCCCGCAATGAGCAGTTCTTC.

This clone came up a few times. The V call is TRBV27, the J call TRBJ1-6; TRBD1 might be the D (6 bases). The CDR3 length is 18 residues. The ends were cut back, 5 bases at V and 0 bases at J, with 17 bases in the middle. Germline CDR1 MNHEY, CDR2 SMNVEV (reference sequence). The CDR3 bases are TGTGCCAGCAGTCCTGACAGGACTCAGAGCTCCTATAATTCACCCCTCCACTTT. Its protein product is CASSPDRTQSSYNSPLHF.

The rearrangement joins TRBV18 to TRBJ1-1; 7 positions agree with TRBD1. CDR1 and CDR2 (germline): KGHSH, LQKENI. V was pared by 1 base and J by 2 bases, with 4 bases of the junction left unmatched. This CDR3 is built from 15 residues. The CDR3 protein is CASSPLRTGNTEAFF. The CDR3 bases are TGTGCCAGCTCACCACTTAGGACAGGCAACACTGAAGCTTTCTTT.

The V and J genes are TRBV3-1 (or the pseudogene TRBV3-2) and TRBJ1-6, with 9 bases aligning to TRBD1. There are 15 residues in the CDR3. The V segment lost 5 bases and the J segment 4 bases; nucleotides outside the gene matches: 3. Germline lookup yields CDR1 LGHDT and CDR2 YNNKEL (reference sequence). CDR3 region: CASSSGTGYNSPLHF. CDR3 sequence (DNA): TGTGCCAGCAGCTCCGGGACAGGGTATAATTCACCCCTCCACTTT.

The chain employs TRBV10-3 and TRBJ1-1, with unresolved D. From germline, CDR1 is ENHRY and CDR2 SYGVKD. CDR3 length: 13 residues. V lost 7 bases and J 0 bases, leaving 9 bases between the germline ends. CDR3 coding DNA: TGTGCCATCAACCCACAGCTGAACACTGAAGCTTTCTTT. Its translation is CAINPQLNTEAFF.

This clone was detected a few times. This chain uses TRBV5-1 with TRBJ2-7, with TRBD2 as a possible D gene (5 bases). CDR1 and CDR2 (germline): SGHRS, YFSETQ. The CDR3 consists of 14 residues. V was clipped by 0 bases and J by 0 bases, with 7 bases between them. CDR3 sequence (DNA): TGCGCCAGCAGCTTGGCACTAGACTCCTACGAGCAGTACTTC. Amino acid sequence: CASSLALDSYEQYF.

This clone was detected only once. V usage is TRBV3-1 (or the pseudogene TRBV3-2) and J usage is TRBJ2-7; 14 nucleotides agree with TRBD2. Per germline, CDR1 LGHDT and CDR2 YNNKEL (reference sequence). The ends lost 4 bases at V and 12 bases at J; junction bases unmatched: 5. The CDR3 runs to 13 residues. The CDR3 DNA follows: TGTGCCAGCAGCCCGAGGACTAGCGGGGGGCTGTACTTC. It encodes CASSPRTSGGLYF.

This clone was recorded a few times. The chain joins TRBV2 to TRBJ2-2; 9 bases are a match to TRBD2. V was pared by 1 base and J by 4 bases, with 7 bases of the junction left unmatched. Germline V gene sequence: CDR1 SNHLY, CDR2 FYNNEI. This CDR3 has 17 amino acids. The CDR3 loop reads CASSEGLAGLGTGELFF. The CDR3 nucleotides read TGTGCCAGCAGTGAAGGGCTAGCGGGACTGGGCACCGGGGAGCTGTTTTTT.

In this sample, this clone turned up a few times. The same CDR3 can be traced to other DNA sequences in this sample. The rearrangement links TRBV18 to TRBJ1-5; D is uncertain. Trimming stripped 2 bases from V and 4 bases from J, with 6 bases between. Per the germline V gene, CDR1 is KGHSH and CDR2 is LQKENI. This CDR3 spans 13 amino acids. The CDR3 nucleotides read TGTGCCAGCTCACCAGGGCAGAATCAGCCCCAGCATTTT. Protein: CASSPGQNQPQHF.

This chain connects TRBV6-6 to TRBJ1-6; maybe TRBD1 (5 bases). CDR3 length: 15 amino acids. V lost 7 bases and J 7 bases, leaving 17 bases between the germline ends. The germline CDR1 and CDR2 sequences are MNHNY and SVGAGI (reference sequence). The CDR3 spells CASTHGREGNSPLHF. The CDR3 region has the DNA TGTGCCAGCACCCACGGGCGGGAGGGGAATTCACCCCTCCACTTT.

This chain links TRBV5-5 with TRBJ2-6; a possible D gene is TRBD1 (5 bases). Germline loops: CDR1 SGHKS, CDR2 YYEKEE (reference sequence). This CDR3 is built from 16 residues. V lost 0 bases and J lost 1, with 8 bases in between. The CDR3 sequence: CASSLDAGSGANVLTF. The CDR3 DNA is TGTGCCAGCAGCTTGGATGCAGGGTCTGGGGCCAACGTCCTGACTTTC.

The chain recombines TRBV28 with TRBJ2-7; 9 bases are a match to TRBD2. The V gene end was trimmed by 4 bases and the J gene end by 2 bases; junction bases not matched to a gene: 15. Germline CDR1 reads MDHEN; CDR2 reads SYDVKM. The CDR3 loop spans 18 amino acids. CDR3 bases: TGTGCCAGCAGTTCCCCTTCTAGCGGGGAGGGTATCGCCTACGAGCAGTACTTC. Translated: CASSSPSSGEGIAYEQYF.

This chain connects TRBV6-5 to TRBJ2-7; 11 bases are shared with TRBD1. CDR3 length: 14 amino acids. Trimming at V came to 6 bases and at J to 3 bases, leaving 4 bases not matched to a gene. Looked up from germline, CDR1 is MNHEY and CDR2 is SVGAGI. Written as DNA, the CDR3 is TGTGCCAGCAGCGTGGGGACAGGGGGCTACGAGCAGTACTTC. Protein sequence: CASSVGTGGYEQYF.

The rearrangement joins TRBV28 to TRBJ2-7; possibly TRBD1 for D (6 bases). Germline V gene sequence: CDR1 MDHEN, CDR2 SYDVKM. CDR3 length equals 16 residues. Trimming took off 4 bases at V and 4 bases at J, with 20 bases between the two ends. The CDR3 loop reads CASSSHLQGPFYEQYF. The CDR3 DNA is TGTGCCAGCAGTTCCCACCTACAGGGCCCCTTTTACGAGCAGTACTTC.

The chain couples TRBV7-2 to TRBJ2-7; D is possibly TRBD1 (5 bases). CDR1 is SGHTA, CDR2 FQGNSA, per germline. V shed 1 base and J shed 2 bases, with 12 bases lying between them. This CDR3 comprises 15 residues. DNA for the CDR3: TGTGCCAGCAGCTTAGTGGCAGGGCAGACCTACGAGCAGTACTTC. This translates into CASSLVAGQTYEQYF.

The chain carries TRBV28 and TRBJ2-7; tentatively, D is TRBD1 (7 bases). CDR1 is MDHEN and CDR2 is SYDVKM in the germline V gene. The ends were cut back, 5 bases at V and 2 bases at J, with 13 bases in the middle. CDR3 length: 14 amino acids. CDR3: CASSLPGGPYEQYF. The CDR3 nucleotides are TGTGCCAGCAGTCTCCCAGGGGGGCCCTACGAGCAGTACTTC.

This chain joins TRBV24-1 and TRBJ1-2; D might be TRBD1 (6 bases). With 3 bases removed from V and 4 bases from J, the gap between germline ends came to 8 bases. The CDR3 runs to 13 residues. CDR1 and CDR2 from the germline V gene are KGHDR and SFDVKD. The CDR3 loop reads CATSDEQGYGYTF. CDR3 nucleotide sequence: TGTGCCACCAGTGATGAACAGGGCTATGGCTACACCTTC.

The chain combines TRBV5-4 with TRBJ2-5; 9 bases fit TRBD2. The length of the CDR3 is 14 residues. Germline V gives CDR1 SGHNT, CDR2 YYREEE (reference sequence). Trimming took 2 bases from V and 5 from J; bases not matched to a gene: 4. The CDR3 loop is CASSLLAGSETQYF. CDR3 DNA: TGTGCCAGCAGCTTACTAGCGGGTTCGGAGACCCAGTACTTC.

This rearrangement joins TRBV7-6 to TRBJ2-7, with TRBD1 identical over 11 bases. Germline V lookup: CDR1 SGHVS, CDR2 FNYEAQ. V trimming: 5 bases; J trimming: 6 bases; junction bases outside the gene matches: 6. CDR3 size: 14 residues. The CDR3 sequence is CASSRAGTGGEQYF. The CDR3 DNA sequence: TGTGCCAGCAGCCGTGCCGGGACAGGGGGCGAGCAGTACTTC.

The chain combines TRBV12-3 or TRBV12-4 with TRBJ1-1; D is unclear. This CDR3 is 13 amino acids long. Trimming pared 6 bases from V and 1 base from J, leaving 9 bases between. In DNA, the CDR3 is TGTGCCAGCAGAACCCAGGAGAACACTGAAGCTTTCTTT. Translation gives CASRTQENTEAFF.

This clone was recorded once. The V gene is TRBV29-1, the J gene TRBJ1-2; D remains ambiguous. The length of the CDR3 is 13 residues. Per the germline V gene, CDR1 is SQVTM and CDR2 is ANQGSEA. The V end lost 6 bases, the J end lost 3 bases, and 14 bases lay between the germline ends. The CDR3 here is CSVQRTPDYGYTF. CDR3 DNA: TGCAGCGTCCAACGTACCCCAGACTATGGCTACACCTTC. The complete variable domain, with remaining parts taken from reference TRBV29-1 and TRBJ1-2, reads SAVISQKPSRDICQRGTSLTIQCQVDSQVTMMFWYRQQPGQSLTLIATANQGSEATYESGFVIDKFPISRPNLTFSTLTVSNMSPEDSSIYLCSVQRTPDYGYTFGSGTRLTVV.

CDR3 bases: TGTGCCAGCAGTCGCACTAGCGGTACCTACGAGCAGTACTTC. Its translation is CASSRTSGTYEQYF. V gene TRBV27 combines with J gene TRBJ2-7, with 8 bases matching TRBD2. Looked up from germline, CDR1 is MNHEY and CDR2 is SMNVEV (reference sequence). This CDR3 region has 14 residues. J gave up 2 bases and V 5 bases, and 5 bases lay outside the gene matches.